This passage covers 17 T cell receptor beta chains from one sample sequenced in a study of cytomegalovirus exposure and HLA in healthy donors. The PCR had 60 Vbeta and 13 Jbeta primers. Clones were sequenced by immunoSEQ multiplex PCR, and TCRdb holds only the in-frame ones, with some missing. The sample contains 90,000 to 150,000 clones, 65% to 80% of which appear only once. The sample comprised PBMCs. The receptors come from a female donor in good health and CMV-seronegative.

The chain combines TRBV5-1 with TRBJ1-1; a weak D match, TRBD1 (6 bases). This CDR3 comprises 15 residues. The V and J ends lost 5 bases and 0 bases respectively, with 14 bases between them. Germline CDR1 and CDR2: SGHRS and YFSETQ. The CDR3: CASSSNQGLNTEAFF. The CDR3 DNA reads TGCGCCAGCAGTTCAAACCAGGGGTTGAACACTGAAGCTTTCTTT.

The V call is TRBV7-2, the J call TRBJ1-4; 7 bases align to TRBD1. Germline assignment: CDR1 SGHTA and CDR2 FQGNSA. After removal of 5 bases from V and 2 bases from J, the junction contained 2 bases not matched to a gene. The CDR3 runs 14 residues. DNA for the CDR3: TGTGCCAGCAGCCAACAGGGGACTAATGAAAAACTGTTTTTT. Translating it yields CASSQQGTNEKLFF.

This clone was seen a handful of times. CDR3 amino acids: CASSPRQGSGNTIYF. The CDR3 DNA reads as TGTGCCAGCTCACCAAGACAGGGCTCTGGAAACACCATATATTTT. This chain uses TRBV18 with TRBJ1-3, with 7 bases aligning to TRBD1. The ends lost 2 bases at V and 0 bases at J; junction bases unmatched: 1. The CDR3 loop spans 15 amino acids. Germline-derived CDR1 and CDR2 are KGHSH and LQKENI.

This chain joins TRBV30 and TRBJ1-6; D ambiguous. Trimming removed 3 bases from V and 12 bases from J, with 9 bases in between. The CDR3 contains 11 residues. Germline CDR1 and CDR2: GTSNPN and SVGIG (reference sequence). The CDR3 reads CAWRVQEPLHF. The CDR3 coding sequence is TGTGCCTGGAGAGTCCAGGAACCCCTCCACTTT.

The V gene is TRBV5-1, the J gene TRBJ1-1, with D tentatively TRBD1 (6 bases). Germline V gene data show CDR1 as SGHRS and CDR2 as YFSETQ. This CDR3 region has 15 residues. V was cut by 4 bases and J by 1 base, with 14 bases left in between. The CDR3 DNA sequence: TGCGCCAGCAGCCCATGGGGGCAGGAGAACACTGAAGCTTTCTTT. It encodes CASSPWGQENTEAFF.

This chain connects TRBV12-5 to TRBJ2-3; the match to TRBD2 covers 13 bases. The V and J ends lost 1 base and 2 bases, in that order; junction bases with no gene match: 3. The CDR3 totals 17 residues. The germline gives CDR1 LGHNT, CDR2 FRNRAP. The CDR3 sequence is CASGLGGLAGATDTQYF. The DNA of the CDR3 is TGTGCTAGTGGTTTGGGTGGACTAGCGGGGGCCACAGATACGCAGTATTTT.

This chain connects TRBV7-2 to TRBJ1-1; D not certain. CDR3 size: 12 residues. From germline, CDR1 is SGHTA and CDR2 FQGNSA. The V end was cut by 5 bases, the J end by 8 bases, with 12 bases between. CDR3 loop: CASSEDIAEAFF. The CDR3 nucleotides read TGTGCCAGCAGCGAAGACATTGCCGAAGCTTTCTTT.

This clone was seen a single time. CDR3 sequence (DNA): TGTGCCAGCAGTTCCCTCGGGGGTCGGGCTTTCTTT. This gives the protein CASSSLGGRAFF. The chain recombines TRBV27 with TRBJ1-1; a weak D match, TRBD1 (5 bases). The CDR3 length is 12 residues. In germline, CDR1 is MNHEY, CDR2 SMNVEV (reference sequence). Trimming left V 4 bases short and J 11 bases short, with 14 bases between.

V and J are TRBV27 and TRBJ2-7; the match to TRBD2 covers 7 bases. This CDR3 is built from 15 residues. J lost 2 bases, V lost 5 bases, and 9 bases had no gene match. Germline-derived CDR1 and CDR2 are MNHEY and SMNVEV (reference sequence). CDR3 region: CASSPRLAKTYEQYF. In nucleotides, the CDR3 is TGTGCCAGCAGTCCGCGACTAGCAAAGACCTACGAGCAGTACTTC.

This chain uses TRBV6-5 with TRBJ1-2; D may be TRBD1 (6 bases). The CDR3 is made up of 16 amino acids. Germline values: CDR1 MNHEY, CDR2 SVGAGI. V lost 6 bases to trimming and J lost 5 bases, with 22 bases between them. As DNA, the CDR3 is TGTGCCAGCAGATACGTTGGCAGGGGCCTTTTTTATGGCTACACCTTC. Residues: CASRYVGRGLFYGYTF.

This clone was seen a handful of times. V and J are TRBV7-2 and TRBJ1-4; 7 nucleotides align to TRBD1. V was pared by 1 base and J by 4 bases, with 3 bases of the junction left unmatched. CDR3 length equals 15 residues. The germline V gene encodes CDR1 SGHTA and CDR2 FQGNSA. Here the CDR3 DNA reads TGTGCCAGCAGCTTAGACAGGGGCCGTAATGAAAAACTGTTTTTT. As protein: CASSLDRGRNEKLFF.

The chain's CDR3 is CASSVTSFGTGELFF. In DNA, the CDR3 is TGTGCCAGCAGCGTGACTAGCTTTGGCACCGGGGAGCTGTTTTTT. The chain combines TRBV11-2 with TRBJ2-2, with TRBD2 identical over 7 bases. In germline, CDR1 is SGHAT, CDR2 FQNNGV. The CDR3 consists of 15 residues. Losses at the gene ends were 5 bases for V and 4 bases for J; bases not matched to a gene: 7. Complete variable domain (other parts from reference TRBV11-2 and TRBJ2-2): EAGVAQSPRYKIIEKRQSVAFWCNPISGHATLYWYQQILGQGPKLLIQFQNNGVVDDSQLPKDRFSAERLKGVDSTLKIQPAKLEDSAVYLCASSVTSFGTGELFFGEGSRLTVL.

The chain employs TRBV27 and TRBJ1-5; 8 nucleotides match TRBD1. CDR3 length: 15 residues. J was trimmed by 3 bases and V by 2 bases; bases with no gene match: 3. The germline V gene has CDR1 MNHEY and CDR2 SMNVEV (reference sequence). Here the CDR3 reads CASSLTGGYNQPQHF. Here the CDR3 DNA reads TGTGCCAGCAGTTTAACAGGGGGTTACAATCAGCCCCAGCATTTT.

The CDR3 nucleotides read TGTGCCACCAGCAGAAGGGACACCAAAGAGACCCAGTACTTC. It translates to CATSRRDTKETQYF. V gene TRBV15 combines with J gene TRBJ2-5; perhaps TRBD1 as D (6 bases). The CDR3 runs to 14 residues. CDR1 is LNHNV, CDR2 YYDKDF, per germline (reference sequence). Deletions cut 2 bases from V and 3 bases from J, with 10 bases between.

This clone was seen more than once but under ten times. The rearrangement uses TRBV10-2 and TRBJ1-2; 7 nucleotides agree with TRBD1. CDR3 size: 15 residues. Trimming at V came to 8 bases and at J to 0 bases, leaving 9 bases not matched to a gene. Germline CDR1 WSHSY, CDR2 SAAADI. For the CDR3, the DNA is TGCGCCAGCCGGGAGGGACAGAACCCTAACTATGGCTACACCTTC. It codes for CASREGQNPNYGYTF.

This chain connects TRBV18 to TRBJ1-1; 7 bases fit TRBD1. This CDR3 spans 13 amino acids. J lost 3 bases, V lost 6 bases, and 4 bases had no gene match. Germline CDR1 and CDR2: KGHSH and LQKENI. The CDR3 sequence is CASSRDSDTEAFF. CDR3 DNA sequence: TGTGCCAGCTCGAGGGACAGCGACACTGAAGCTTTCTTT.

This clone was picked up one time. The chain is built from TRBV11-2 and TRBJ2-6; D not resolved. The CDR3 runs 15 residues. Germline values: CDR1 SGHAT, CDR2 FQNNGV. Trimming shortened V by 1 base and J by 3 bases, and 7 bases separated the two germline ends. CDR3: CASSLGVLGANVLTF. The CDR3 region has the DNA TGTGCCAGCAGCTTAGGAGTTCTTGGGGCCAACGTCCTGACTTTC. Full variable domain (missing parts from reference TRBV11-2 and TRBJ2-6): EAGVAQSPRYKIIEKRQSVAFWCNPISGHATLYWYQQILGQGPKLLIQFQNNGVVDDSQLPKDRFSAERLKGVDSTLKIQPAKLEDSAVYLCASSLGVLGANVLTFGAGSRLTVL.